The sequence of this T cell receptor (beta chain) was determined in a study of immune cell composition in non-small cell lung cancer (dated 2017 in TCRdb). Looking at the study overall: Histologic subtype, mainly lung adenocarcinoma or squamous cell carcinoma, was assigned on the basis of H&E together with p63, CK5, Napsin A and TTF-1 immunohistochemistry. Using Adaptive Biotechnologies, the researchers ran TCR-beta sequencing on roughly 35 paired NSCLC tumour and non-adjacent lung specimens, along with roughly 25 tumour-only specimens. Supplementary cohort #1 consisted of more than 8 lung adenocarcinoma cases with paired tumour/lung TCR-beta sequencing and with TIL populations generated to assess tumour reactivity. The subtype comparisons left out several tumour specimens with TCR-beta data because those specimens were rare histological subtypes. Study-wide findings and limitations: Smoking pack-years did not significantly correlate with tumour TCR-beta clonality. Tumour-associated clones >0.5% occurred in nearly half of NSCLC cases: about 33% of adenocarcinomas versus 75% of squamous carcinomas. The reactivity cohort was only approximately 9 cases, and tumour-reactive clones were not shown to share sequences with the dominant in vivo tumour-associated clones. In ten to eleven adenocarcinoma cases, a strong correlation was found between maximal tumour-associated clone frequency and TIL tumour reactivity, whereas no such correlation was found between overall clonality and TIL tumour reactivity. Significantly higher Top 10 clone scores and productive clonality were observed in lung squamous cell carcinoma than in lung adenocarcinoma tumours.

TCR-beta CDR3 regions were amplified from genomic DNA by a two-step multiplex PCR, with the second step adding Illumina-compatible adaptors. TCR-beta immunosequencing was performed on an Illumina platform as a commercial immunoSEQ service. The paper's data handling went like this. Two measures summarised the repertoires: productive clonality, and Top 10 Clones, meaning the percentage of T-cell templates coming from the ten most frequent sequences. Values of productive clonality ranged from 0 to 1, with a monoclonal population indicated by a value of 1. Sequences comprising at least 0.1% of tumour T-cell templates but absent from matched non-adjacent lung were defined as tumour-associated clones and were identified via log10 scatter plots. Student's t-tests were used for two-group comparisons, ANOVA was used for stages, and linear regression was used for relationships, with analyses conducted in GraphPad Prism7 and R. TCRdb's version of the immuneACCESS table is confined to in-frame rearrangements and falls short of the full clone set. An unresolved V gene accounts for under half of the shortfall where checked; the remainder is of unknown origin. D and trimming come from the DNA, and the V and J calls and clone size come from that table. This sample gives 2,500 to 3,000 clones in total; approximately 84% of them show up just once. The ten largest account for 15% to 25% of the sample.

From frozen aliquots of unsorted single-cell suspensions, genomic DNA was isolated using the QIAamp DNA kit. The tumour samples consisted of surgically resected non-small cell lung cancer tissue. Tissues were received within 2 hours of resection and processed immediately into single-cell suspensions. Tissue was broken up mechanically, digested enzymatically with DNase I, collagenase I and hyaluronidase for around 30 minutes at 37 degrees C, and then filtered and RBC-lysed. The V end loses 5 bases and the J end loses 2 bases, and a stretch of 19 bases separates them. For CDR1 and CDR2, the germline V gene lists SGHVS and FQNEAQ. From cysteine to phenylalanine, the CDR3 is 16 amino acids long. CDR3 DNA only is kept here, 48 bases in frame from base 1. A word on this clone: Its target antigen remains unknown. No base quality values were provided; no much bigger clone lies one nucleotide off.

This receptor chain uses TRBV7-8 and TRBJ2-7; perhaps TRBD2 is the D gene, with 6 bases matching. The source is a human donor with non-small cell lung cancer. The specimen was lung tumor tissue. The CDR3 in this case is CASSQAGRGITYEQYF. The DNA sequence is as follows: TGTGCCAGCAGCCAGGCCGGGAGAGGAATCACCTACGAGCAGTACTTC.